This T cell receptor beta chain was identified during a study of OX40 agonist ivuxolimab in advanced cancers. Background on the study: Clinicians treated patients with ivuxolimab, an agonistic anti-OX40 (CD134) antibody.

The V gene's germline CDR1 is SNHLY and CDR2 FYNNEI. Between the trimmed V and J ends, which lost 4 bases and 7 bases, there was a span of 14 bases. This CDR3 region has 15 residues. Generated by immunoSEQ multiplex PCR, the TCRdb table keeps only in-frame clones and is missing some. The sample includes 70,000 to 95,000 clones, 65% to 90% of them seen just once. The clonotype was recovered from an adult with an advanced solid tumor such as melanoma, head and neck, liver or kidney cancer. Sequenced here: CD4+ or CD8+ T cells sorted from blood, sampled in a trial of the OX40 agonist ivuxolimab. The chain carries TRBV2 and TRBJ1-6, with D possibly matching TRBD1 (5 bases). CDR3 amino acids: CASSVGVPGNSPLHF. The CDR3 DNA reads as TGTGCCAGCAGTGTAGGGGTCCCGGGGAATTCACCCCTCCACTTT.